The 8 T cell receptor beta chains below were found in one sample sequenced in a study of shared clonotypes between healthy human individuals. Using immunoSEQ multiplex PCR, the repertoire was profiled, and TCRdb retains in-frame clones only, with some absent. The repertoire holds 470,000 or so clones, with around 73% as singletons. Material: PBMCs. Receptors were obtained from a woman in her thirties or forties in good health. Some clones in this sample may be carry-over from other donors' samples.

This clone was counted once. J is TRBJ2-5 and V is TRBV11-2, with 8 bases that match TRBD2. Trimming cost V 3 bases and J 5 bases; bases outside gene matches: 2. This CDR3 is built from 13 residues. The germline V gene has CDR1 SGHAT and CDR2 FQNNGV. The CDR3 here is CASSFGTSETQYF. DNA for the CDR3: TGTGCCAGCAGCTTCGGGACTAGTGAGACCCAGTACTTC.

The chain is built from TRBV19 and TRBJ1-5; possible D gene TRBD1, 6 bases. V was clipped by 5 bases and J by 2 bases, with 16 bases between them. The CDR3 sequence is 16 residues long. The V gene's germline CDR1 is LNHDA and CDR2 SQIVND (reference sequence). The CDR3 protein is CASSFQPGAGNQPQHF. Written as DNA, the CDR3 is TGTGCCAGTAGTTTCCAGCCAGGGGCGGGCAATCAGCCCCAGCATTTT.

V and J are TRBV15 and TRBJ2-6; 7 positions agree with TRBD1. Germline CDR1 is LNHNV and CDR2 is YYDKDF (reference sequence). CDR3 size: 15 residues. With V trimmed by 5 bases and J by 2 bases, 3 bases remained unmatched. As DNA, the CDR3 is TGTGCCACCAGCGCAGACAGGGCTGGGGCCAACGTCCTGACTTTC. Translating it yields CATSADRAGANVLTF.

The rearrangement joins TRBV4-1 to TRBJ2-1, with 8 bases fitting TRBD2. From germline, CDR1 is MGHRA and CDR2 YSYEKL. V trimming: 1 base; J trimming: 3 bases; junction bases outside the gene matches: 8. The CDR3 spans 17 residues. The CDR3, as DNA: TGCGCCAGCAGCCAAGGGGTGGCGGGAGGACTCTACAATGAGCAGTTCTTC. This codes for CASSQGVAGGLYNEQFF.

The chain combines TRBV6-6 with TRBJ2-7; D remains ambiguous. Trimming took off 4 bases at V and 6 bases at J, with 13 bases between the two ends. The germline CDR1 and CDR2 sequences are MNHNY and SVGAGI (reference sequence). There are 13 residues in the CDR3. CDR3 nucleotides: TGTGCCAGCAGTTCGGTAATAGCATCCGAGCAGTACTTC. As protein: CASSSVIASEQYF.

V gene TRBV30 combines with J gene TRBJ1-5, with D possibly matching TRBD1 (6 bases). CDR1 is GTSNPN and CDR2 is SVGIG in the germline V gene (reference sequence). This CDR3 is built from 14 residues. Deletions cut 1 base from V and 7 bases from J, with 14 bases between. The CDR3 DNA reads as TGTGCCTGGAGTGCCGGTGGGGGCGGGCAGCCCCAGCATTTT. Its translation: CAWSAGGGGQPQHF.

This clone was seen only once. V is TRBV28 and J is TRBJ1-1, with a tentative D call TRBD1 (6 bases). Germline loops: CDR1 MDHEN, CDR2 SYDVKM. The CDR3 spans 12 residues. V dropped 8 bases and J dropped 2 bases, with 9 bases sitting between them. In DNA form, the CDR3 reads TGTGCCAGCTCGGGGGGCAACACTGAAGCTTTCTTT. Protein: CASSGGNTEAFF.

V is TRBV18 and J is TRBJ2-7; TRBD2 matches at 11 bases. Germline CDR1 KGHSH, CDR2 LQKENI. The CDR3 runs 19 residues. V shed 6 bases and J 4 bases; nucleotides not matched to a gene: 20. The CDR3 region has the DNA TGTGCCAGCTCGTTCGTCCGGGACAGAACTAGCGGGAGTCGGTACGAGCAGTACTTC. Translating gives CASSFVRDRTSGSRYEQYF.